The 7 T cell receptor beta chains listed next were all sequenced from one sample in a study of shared clonotypes between healthy human individuals. This table comes from immunoSEQ multiplex PCR, and its TCRdb copy is limited to in-frame clones, with some not included. The sample gives over a million clones, more than 65% of which show up once; over 1.3% is in the top ten. Sample: memory CD4+ T cells sorted from blood. Subset meaning: CD45RA-negative fraction. The receptors originated from a man aged 18 to 30 in good health.

This clone has ten or more counts. The V call is TRBV2, the J call TRBJ1-6, with 9 nucleotides matching TRBD1. Trimming removed 6 bases from V and 15 bases from J; junction bases left unmatched: 6. The CDR3 sequence is 12 residues long. Germline V gene data show CDR1 as SNHLY and CDR2 as FYNNEI. The CDR3 region is CASSRQGDYLHF. The CDR3 DNA reads TGTGCCAGCAGCCGACAGGGGGATTACCTCCACTTT.

The table lists this clone with a few counts. This chain joins TRBV2 and TRBJ1-3; D remains ambiguous. The CDR3 totals 10 residues. The V gene's germline CDR1 is SNHLY and CDR2 FYNNEI. V shed 7 bases and J shed 4 bases, with 2 bases lying between them. CDR3 region: CASTGNTIYF. CDR3 sequence (DNA): TGTGCCAGCACCGGAAACACCATATATTTT. Complete variable domain (other parts from reference TRBV2 and TRBJ1-3): EPEVTQTPSHQVTQMGQEVILRCVPISNHLYFYWYRQILGQKVEFLVSFYNNEISEKSEIFDDQFSVERPDGSNFTLKIRSTKLEDSAMYFCASTGNTIYFGEGSWLTVV.

This clone came up a few times. The genes are TRBV6-6 and TRBJ2-2; weak D call: TRBD2 (5 bases). The germline V and J ends were trimmed by 6 bases and 4 bases, with 18 bases remaining between them. The CDR3 is 16 amino acids. Germline CDR1 MNHNY, CDR2 SVGAGI (reference sequence). The CDR3 region has the DNA TGTGCCAGCAGGACCTCTCCCGGTCGGGGCACCGGGGAGCTGTTTTTT. Its protein is CASRTSPGRGTGELFF.

The chain combines TRBV19 with TRBJ1-3; TRBD1 might be the D (5 bases). The CDR3 is made up of 14 amino acids. Germline V CDR1 and CDR2: LNHDA, SQIVND (reference sequence). V lost 10 bases and J 4 bases, leaving 17 bases between the germline ends. CDR3 nucleotides: TGTGCCACCGGGAATGGGGGATTGGGAAACACCATATATTTT. The encoded protein is CATGNGGLGNTIYF.

The chain employs TRBV2 and TRBJ1-5; D is perhaps TRBD1 (5 bases). The V gene lost 1 base and the J gene lost 5 bases, with 9 bases spanning the gap. The germline V gene has CDR1 SNHLY and CDR2 FYNNEI. The CDR3 length is 14 residues. The chain's CDR3 is CASSEVFRDQPQHF. CDR3 DNA sequence: TGTGCCAGCAGTGAAGTGTTCAGGGATCAGCCCCAGCATTTT.

This clone is a singleton in its sample. V gene TRBV5-1 combines with J gene TRBJ2-2; 8 nucleotides align to TRBD2. The CDR3 consists of 16 residues. The V and J ends lost 0 bases and 4 bases, in that order; junction bases with no gene match: 5. The germline CDR1 and CDR2 sequences are SGHRS and YFSETQ. CDR3 sequence: CASSLEWLAGTGELFF. The CDR3 DNA reads as TGCGCCAGCAGCTTGGAATGGCTAGCGGGCACCGGGGAGCTGTTTTTT.

The chain joins TRBV7-8 to TRBJ1-4, with TRBD1 as a possible D gene (5 bases). The CDR3 runs to 16 residues. Deletions cut 7 bases from V and 4 bases from J, with 19 bases between. The germline gives CDR1 SGHVS, CDR2 FQNEAQ. The CDR3 sequence is CASTQGIVGLNEKLFF. In DNA form, the CDR3 reads TGTGCCAGCACCCAAGGGATCGTGGGGCTTAATGAAAAACTGTTTTTT.